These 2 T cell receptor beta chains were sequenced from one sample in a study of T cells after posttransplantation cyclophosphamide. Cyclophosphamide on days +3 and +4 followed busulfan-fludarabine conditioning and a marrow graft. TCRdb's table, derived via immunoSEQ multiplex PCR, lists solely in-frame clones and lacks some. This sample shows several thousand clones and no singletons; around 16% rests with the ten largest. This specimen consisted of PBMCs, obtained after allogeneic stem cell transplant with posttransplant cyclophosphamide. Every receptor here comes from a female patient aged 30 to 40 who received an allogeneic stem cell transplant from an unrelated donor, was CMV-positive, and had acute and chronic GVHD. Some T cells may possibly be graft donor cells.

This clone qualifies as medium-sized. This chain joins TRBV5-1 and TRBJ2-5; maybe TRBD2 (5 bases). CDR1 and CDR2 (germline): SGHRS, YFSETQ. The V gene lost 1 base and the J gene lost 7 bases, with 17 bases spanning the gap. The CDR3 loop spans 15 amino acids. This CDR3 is CASSLSETKAGTQYF. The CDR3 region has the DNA TGCGCCAGCAGCTTGTCGGAGACTAAAGCAGGGACCCAGTACTTC.

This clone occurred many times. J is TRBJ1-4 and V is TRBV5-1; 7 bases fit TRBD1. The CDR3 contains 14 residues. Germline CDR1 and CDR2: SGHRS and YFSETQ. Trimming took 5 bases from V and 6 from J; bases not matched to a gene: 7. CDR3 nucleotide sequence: TGCGCCAGCAGAGAGGGGGCAAAGGATGAAAAACTGTTTTTT. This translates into CASREGAKDEKLFF.